These 9 T cell receptor beta chains came from one sample sequenced in a study of response to subunit inactivated influenza vaccine (dated by TCRdb to between 2017 and 2018). Preparation of the library involved RT-PCR. Sequencing took place on an Illumina HiSeq 2500. TCRdb reran the public reads through fastp at Q25 and MiXCR, keeping productive beta chains. All rows with the same CDR3 protein become a single entry with the most common DNA and genes. The sample records more than 550,000 distinct CDR3 sequences, about 11% of which are singletons. The top ten constitute about 11% of the sample. These sequences were also reported in another study, on T cells expressing NK-cell markers. As the second study states: TCR beta cDNA libraries were made by 5'RACE template switching that added a universal primer site and unique molecular identifiers.

The source material was PBMCs from blood, sampled on the day of vaccination. The receptors here all came from a man aged 50-60 years who received an inactivated influenza vaccine. Donor details come from another sample of the same person, matched by shared clones.

In this sample, this clonotype turned up a few times. CDR3 residues: CASSVATGPPLDEQFF. Written as DNA, the CDR3 is TGTGCCAGCAGCGTAGCGACAGGGCCTCCCTTGGATGAGCAGTTCTTC. V and J are TRBV9 and TRBJ2-1; 7 bases fit TRBD1. The CDR3 has 16 amino acids. In germline, CDR1 is SGDLS, CDR2 YYNGEE. The junction had 11 bases not matched to a gene; V was cut back by 0 bases and J by 8 bases.

V usage is TRBV20-1 and J usage is TRBJ2-3; D possibly uses TRBD1 or TRBD2 (5 bases each). The CDR3 covers 14 residues. V lost 1 base and J 5 bases, leaving 13 bases between the germline ends. CDR1 DFQATT and CDR2 SNEGSKA come from the germline V gene (reference sequence). The CDR3 sequence: CSARAGQGRDTQYF. The DNA for the CDR3 is TGCAGTGCTAGAGCGGGGCAGGGAAGAGATACGCAGTATTTT.

This clonotype was detected a few times. The rearrangement joins TRBV6-2 or TRBV6-3 to TRBJ2-1; 8 bases match TRBD2. Losses at the gene ends were 6 bases for V and 6 bases for J; bases not matched to a gene: 13. Germline CDR1 reads MNHEY; CDR2 reads SVGEGT. The CDR3 loop spans 16 amino acids. The CDR3 DNA follows: TGTGCCAGCAGGGAAATAGCGGGGTTTTCTATCAATGAGCAGTTCTTC. Amino acids: CASREIAGFSINEQFF.

This clonotype was observed a handful of times. This chain uses TRBV4-2 with TRBJ2-2; 7 nucleotides agree with TRBD1. Trimming took 0 bases from V and 8 from J; bases not matched to a gene: 9. Germline V CDR1 and CDR2: LGHNA, YNFKEQ. The CDR3 has 16 amino acids. The CDR3 spells CASSQDSGTATGELFF. DNA of the CDR3: TGTGCCAGCAGCCAAGATTCGGGGACAGCTACTGGGGAGCTGTTTTTT.

The table lists this clonotype with many counts. This rearrangement joins TRBV20-1 to TRBJ1-2; no clear D gene. CDR1 and CDR2 (germline): DFQATT, SNEGSKA (reference sequence). The CDR3 has 13 amino acids. The germline V and J ends were trimmed by 4 bases and 0 bases, with 9 bases remaining between them. CDR3 coding DNA: TGCAGTGCTACACGGGAAGCTAACTATGGCTACACCTTC. It encodes CSATREANYGYTF.

This clonotype was seen ten or more times. The chain couples TRBV5-1 to TRBJ1-4; D is unresolved. Germline CDR1 and CDR2: SGHRS and YFSETQ. The V end lost 4 bases, the J end lost 3 bases, and 10 bases lay between the germline ends. The CDR3 totals 14 residues. In nucleotides, the CDR3 is TGCGCCAGCAGCAAAACAAATCCTAATGAAAAACTGTTTTTT. The encoded protein is CASSKTNPNEKLFF.

This chain links TRBV7-9 with TRBJ2-5; D might be TRBD2 (6 bases). This CDR3 is built from 15 residues. CDR1 SEHNR and CDR2 FQNEAQ come from the germline V gene (reference sequence). The V end lost 0 bases, the J end lost 2 bases, and 10 bases lay between the germline ends. Here the CDR3 reads CASSLARGFQETQYF. For the CDR3, the DNA is TGTGCCAGCAGCTTAGCGCGGGGCTTTCAAGAGACCCAGTACTTC.

This sequence joins TRBV20-1 and TRBJ2-5; D could derive from TRBD1 or TRBD2 (5 bases each). V lost 3 bases and J lost 0, with 8 bases in between. The CDR3 spans 13 residues. The germline gives CDR1 DFQATT, CDR2 SNEGSKA (reference sequence). The CDR3 protein is CSARWGHQETQYF. DNA of the CDR3: TGCAGTGCTAGGTGGGGACACCAAGAGACCCAGTACTTC.

This chain connects TRBV4-2 to TRBJ1-2, with D tentatively TRBD1 (5 bases). The germline V gene has CDR1 LGHNA and CDR2 YNFKEQ. CDR3 length: 15 amino acids. Between the trimmed V and J ends, which lost 1 base and 8 bases, there was a span of 17 bases. DNA of the CDR3: TGTGCCAGCAGCCAAGTGGGGGAGGGAATAAGCGGCTACACCTTC. Translation gives CASSQVGEGISGYTF.